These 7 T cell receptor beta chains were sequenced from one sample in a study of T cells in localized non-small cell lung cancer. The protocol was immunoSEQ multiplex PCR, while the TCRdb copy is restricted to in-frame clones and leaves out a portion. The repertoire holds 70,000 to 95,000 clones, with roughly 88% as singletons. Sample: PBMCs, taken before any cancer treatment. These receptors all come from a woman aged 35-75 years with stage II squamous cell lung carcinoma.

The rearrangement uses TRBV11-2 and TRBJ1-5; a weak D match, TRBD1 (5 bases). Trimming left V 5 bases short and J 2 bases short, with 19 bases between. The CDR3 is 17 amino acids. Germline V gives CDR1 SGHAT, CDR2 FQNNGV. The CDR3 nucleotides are TGTGCCAGCAGCCAAGGTGGGACGAAGAAGGGCAATCAGCCCCAGCATTTT. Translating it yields CASSQGGTKKGNQPQHF.

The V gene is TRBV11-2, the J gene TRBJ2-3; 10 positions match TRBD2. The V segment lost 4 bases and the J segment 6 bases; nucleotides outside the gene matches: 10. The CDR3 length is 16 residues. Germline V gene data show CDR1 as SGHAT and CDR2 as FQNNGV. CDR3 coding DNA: TGTGCCAGCAGCTCCCAAGCGGGGGGGCCGTTGGATACGCAGTATTTT. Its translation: CASSSQAGGPLDTQYF.

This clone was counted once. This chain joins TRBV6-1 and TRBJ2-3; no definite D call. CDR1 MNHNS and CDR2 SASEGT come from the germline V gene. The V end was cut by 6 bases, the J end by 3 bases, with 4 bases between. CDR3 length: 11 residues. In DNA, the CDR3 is TGTGCCAGCAGCCGAACAGATACGCAGTATTTT. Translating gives CASSRTDTQYF.

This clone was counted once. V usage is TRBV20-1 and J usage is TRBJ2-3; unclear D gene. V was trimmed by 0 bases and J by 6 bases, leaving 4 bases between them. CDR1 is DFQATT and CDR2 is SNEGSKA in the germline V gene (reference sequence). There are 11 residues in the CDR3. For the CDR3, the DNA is TGCAGTGCTAGAGAGAGGGATACGCAGTATTTT. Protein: CSARERDTQYF.

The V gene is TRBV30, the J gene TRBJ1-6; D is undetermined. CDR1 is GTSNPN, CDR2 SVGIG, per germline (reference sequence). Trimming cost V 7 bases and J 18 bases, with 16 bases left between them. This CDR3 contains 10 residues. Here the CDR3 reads CAYGSGIRHF. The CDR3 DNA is TGTGCCTACGGGAGCGGGATACGCCACTTT. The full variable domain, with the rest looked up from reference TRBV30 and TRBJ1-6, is SQTIHQWPATLVQPVGSPLSLECTVEGTSNPNLYWYRQAAGRGLQLLFYSVGIGQISSEVPQNLSASRPQDRQFILSSKKLLLSDSGFYLCAYGSGIRHFGNGTRLTVT.

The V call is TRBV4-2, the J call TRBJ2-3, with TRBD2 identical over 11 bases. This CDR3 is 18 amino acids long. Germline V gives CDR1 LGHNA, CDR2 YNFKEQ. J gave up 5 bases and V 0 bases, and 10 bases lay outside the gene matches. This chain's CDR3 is CASSQERVAGGREDTQYF. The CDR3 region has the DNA TGTGCCAGCAGCCAAGAAAGAGTAGCGGGGGGGCGGGAAGATACGCAGTATTTT.

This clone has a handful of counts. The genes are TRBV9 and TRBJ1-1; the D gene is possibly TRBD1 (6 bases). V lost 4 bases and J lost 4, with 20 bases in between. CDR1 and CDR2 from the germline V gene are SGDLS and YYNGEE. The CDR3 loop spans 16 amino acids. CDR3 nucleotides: TGTGCCAGCAGCTCCCTCCGTCGGGGGCGCGCCACTGAAGCTTTCTTT. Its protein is CASSSLRRGRATEAFF. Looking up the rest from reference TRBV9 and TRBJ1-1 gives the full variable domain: DSGVTQTPKHLITATGQRVTLRCSPRSGDLSVYWYQQSLDQGLQFLIQYYNGEERAKGNILERFSAQQFPDLHSELNLSSLELGDSALYFCASSSLRRGRATEAFFGQGTRLTVV.